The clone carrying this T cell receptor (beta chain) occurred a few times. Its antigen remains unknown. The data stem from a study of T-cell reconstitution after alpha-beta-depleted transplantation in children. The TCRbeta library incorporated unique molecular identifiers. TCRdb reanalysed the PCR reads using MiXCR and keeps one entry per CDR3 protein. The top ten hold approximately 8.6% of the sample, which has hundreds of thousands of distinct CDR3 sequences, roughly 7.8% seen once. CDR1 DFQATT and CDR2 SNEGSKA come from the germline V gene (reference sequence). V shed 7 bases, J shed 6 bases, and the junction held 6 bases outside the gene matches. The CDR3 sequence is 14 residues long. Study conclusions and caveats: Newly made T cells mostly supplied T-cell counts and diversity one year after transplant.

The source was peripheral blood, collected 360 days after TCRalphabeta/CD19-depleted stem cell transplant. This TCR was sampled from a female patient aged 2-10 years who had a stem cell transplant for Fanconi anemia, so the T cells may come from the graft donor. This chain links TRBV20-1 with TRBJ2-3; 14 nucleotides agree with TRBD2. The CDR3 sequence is CSVPTSGGADTQYF. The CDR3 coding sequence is TGCAGTGTCCCGACTAGCGGGGGGGCGGATACGCAGTATTTT.